This T cell receptor (beta chain) was profiled in a study of technical replicates of blood from a handful of donors. This clone occurred once. This CDR3 region has 16 residues. V was trimmed by 2 bases and J by 6 bases, leaving 16 bases between them. Germline CDR1 and CDR2: SGHDN and FVKESK. Libraries were prepared by immunoSEQ multiplex PCR; TCRdb keeps only in-frame clonotypes and omits some of them. The repertoire holds about 83,000 clones, roughly 96% seen once, with about 0.31% in the top ten. Sample: T cells isolated from PBMCs. The TCR comes from a human donor in good health. The chain carries TRBV14 and TRBJ2-2, with a weak D call TRBD2 (6 bases). CDR3 protein: CASSQSDGRWAGELFF. DNA for the CDR3: TGTGCCAGCAGCCAATCCGACGGGAGATGGGCCGGGGAGCTGTTTTTT.